Listed below are T cell receptor beta chains from one sample, sequenced in a study of post-analysis software for immune sequencing data. Using its own MiXCR run on the PCR reads, TCRdb lists one record per CDR3 protein. Counted here are over 700,000 distinct CDR3 sequences, just under 30% occurring once; the ten biggest clones make up around 0.56%. The sequenced material came from blood. These receptor sequences come from a girl aged 5-17 years with multiple sclerosis. Each CDR3 is given with its conserved first and last residue.

V | length | CDR3
TRBV20-1 | 15 | CSARIFGTGPREAFF
TRBV9 | 12 | CASSVGQGYQFF
TRBV7-9 | 13 | CASSLGQDHEQYF
TRBV6-5 | 13 | CASRRGPNEKLFF
TRBV12-3/TRBV12-4 | 15 | CASSLAREFSNEQYF
TRBV12-3/TRBV12-4 | 14 | CASAGTSTLQTQYF
TRBV28 | 16 | CASSENKLAGRRTQYF
TRBV6-1 | 15 | CASSLRGGRDQPQHF
TRBV7-2 | 16 | CASSLALAALSYEQYF
TRBV20-1 | 13 | CSVYPLAINEQYF
TRBV7-9 | 15 | CASSLAVGAEETQYF